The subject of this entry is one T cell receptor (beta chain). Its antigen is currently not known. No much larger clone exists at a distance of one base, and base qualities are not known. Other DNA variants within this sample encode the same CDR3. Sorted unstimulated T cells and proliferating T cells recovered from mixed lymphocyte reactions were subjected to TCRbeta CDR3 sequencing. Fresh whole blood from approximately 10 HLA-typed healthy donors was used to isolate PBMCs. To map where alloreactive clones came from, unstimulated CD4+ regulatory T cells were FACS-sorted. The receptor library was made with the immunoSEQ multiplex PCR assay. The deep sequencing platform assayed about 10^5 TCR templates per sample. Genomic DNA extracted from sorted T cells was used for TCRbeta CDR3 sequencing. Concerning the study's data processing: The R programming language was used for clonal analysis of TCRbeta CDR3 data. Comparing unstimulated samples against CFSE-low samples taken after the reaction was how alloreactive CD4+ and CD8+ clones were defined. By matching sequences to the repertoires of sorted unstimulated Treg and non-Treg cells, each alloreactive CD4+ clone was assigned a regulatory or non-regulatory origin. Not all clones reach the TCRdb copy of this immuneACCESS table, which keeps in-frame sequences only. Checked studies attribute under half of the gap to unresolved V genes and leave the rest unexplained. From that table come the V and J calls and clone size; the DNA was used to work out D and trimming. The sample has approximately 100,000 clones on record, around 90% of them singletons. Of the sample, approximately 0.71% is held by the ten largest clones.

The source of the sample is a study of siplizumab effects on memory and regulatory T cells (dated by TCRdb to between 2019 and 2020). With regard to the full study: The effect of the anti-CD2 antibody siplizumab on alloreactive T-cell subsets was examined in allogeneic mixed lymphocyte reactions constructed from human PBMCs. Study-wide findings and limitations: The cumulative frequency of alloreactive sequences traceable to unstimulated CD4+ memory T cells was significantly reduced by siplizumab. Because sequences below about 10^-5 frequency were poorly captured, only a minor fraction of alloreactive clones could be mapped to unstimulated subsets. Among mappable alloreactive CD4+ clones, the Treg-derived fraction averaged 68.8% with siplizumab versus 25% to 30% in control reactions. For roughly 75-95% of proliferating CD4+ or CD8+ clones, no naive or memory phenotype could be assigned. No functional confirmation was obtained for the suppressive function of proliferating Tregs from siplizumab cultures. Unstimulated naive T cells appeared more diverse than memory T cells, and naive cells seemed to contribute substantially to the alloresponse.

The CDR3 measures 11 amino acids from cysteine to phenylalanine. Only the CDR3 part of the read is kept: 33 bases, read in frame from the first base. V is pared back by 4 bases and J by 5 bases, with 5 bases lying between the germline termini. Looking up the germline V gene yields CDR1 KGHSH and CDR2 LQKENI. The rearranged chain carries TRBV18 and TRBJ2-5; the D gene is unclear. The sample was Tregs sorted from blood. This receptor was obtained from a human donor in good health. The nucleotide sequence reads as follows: TGTGCCAGCTCACGCCAGGAGACCCAGTACTTC. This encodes CASSRQETQYF.